This is a list of T cell receptor beta chains from one sample in a study of cytomegalovirus exposure and HLA in healthy donors. Using immunoSEQ multiplex PCR, the repertoire was profiled, and TCRdb retains in-frame clones only, with some absent. In the table there are 150,000 or so clones, roughly 82% of which are singletons. Sequencing used PBMCs. All receptors derive from a man aged 18 to 29 in good health and CMV-seropositive. Each CDR3 is given with its conserved first and last residue. Fields, in order: J gene, D gene, clone size, V gene, CDR3 DNA, CDR3 protein. D genes are given only for firm matches. Only some rows state a clone size, as once, few, many or a class for expanded clones.

J: TRBJ2-7
D: -
size: few
V: TRBV15
DNA: TGTGCCACCAGCAGAGGCGGGCCTCGCGAGCAGTACTTC
CDR3: CATSRGGPREQYF

J: TRBJ2-1
D: -
size: -
V: TRBV28
DNA: TGTGCCAGCGGCCACAATGAGCAGTTCTTC
CDR3: CASGHNEQFF

J: TRBJ2-1
D: -
size: -
V: TRBV13
DNA: TGTGCCAGCAGCTTAGGACTTAACAATGAGCAGTTCTTC
CDR3: CASSLGLNNEQFF

J: TRBJ2-7
D: -
size: -
V: TRBV5-1
DNA: TGCGCCAGCAGCTTTTCCTACGAGCAGTACTTC
CDR3: CASSFSYEQYF

J: TRBJ2-4
D: -
size: -
V: TRBV10-2
DNA: TGCGCCAGCAGTGAACCGGGAAACATTCAGTACTTC
CDR3: CASSEPGNIQYF

J: TRBJ2-1
D: -
size: once
V: TRBV29-1
DNA: TGCAGCGTCGCTAGCGCCCGGGTCGATGAGCAGTTCTTC
CDR3: CSVASARVDEQFF

J: TRBJ1-2
D: TRBD1
size: -
V: TRBV7-9
DNA: TGTGCCAGCAGCTTTACAGGGGAACCTAACTATGGCTACACCTTC
CDR3: CASSFTGEPNYGYTF

J: TRBJ2-4
D: -
size: -
V: TRBV23-1
DNA: TGCGCCAGCAGTCAATACTCCCGTCGGGGAGGAACCAAAAACATTCAGTACTTC
CDR3: CASSQYSRRGGTKNIQYF

J: TRBJ2-3
D: -
size: few
V: TRBV7-9
DNA: TGTGCCAGCAGCTTATCAGGGTGGGCTACGCAGTATTTT
CDR3: CASSLSGWATQYF

J: TRBJ1-5
D: -
size: few
V: TRBV7-9
DNA: TGTGCCAGCAGCTCAGAAGGGGAAGGGAATCAGCCCCAGCATTTT
CDR3: CASSSEGEGNQPQHF

J: TRBJ1-1
D: -
size: -
V: TRBV5-1
DNA: TGCGCCAGCAGCTTGAAACAGGGTGGGATGAACACTGAAGCTTTCTTT
CDR3: CASSLKQGGMNTEAFF

J: TRBJ1-2
D: -
size: -
V: TRBV28
DNA: TGTGCCAGCAGGGAGGGGCTAGCTAACTATGGCTACACCTTC
CDR3: CASREGLANYGYTF

J: TRBJ2-1
D: TRBD2
size: -
V: TRBV7-2
DNA: TGTGCCAGCAGCTTAGGACCCGGGACTAGCGGCAATGAGCAGTTCTTC
CDR3: CASSLGPGTSGNEQFF

J: TRBJ2-7
D: -
size: few
V: TRBV27
DNA: TGTGCCAGCAGTTCCCTACAGGTGTACTCCTACGAGCAGTACTTC
CDR3: CASSSLQVYSYEQYF

J: TRBJ1-1
D: -
size: -
V: TRBV19
DNA: TGTGCCAGTAGTATAGGGGGGGAGAACACTGAAGCTTTCTTT
CDR3: CASSIGGENTEAFF

J: TRBJ1-4
D: -
size: -
V: TRBV7-8
DNA: TGTGCCAGCAGCTTGGCAGATGCAACTAATGAAAAACTGTTTTTT
CDR3: CASSLADATNEKLFF